These 19 T cell receptor beta chains originate from one sample sequenced in a study of neurological immune-mediated disorders. Via MiXCR, TCRdb re-called the 5' RACE reads, giving one row per CDR3 protein. The profile covers approximately 30,000 distinct CDR3 sequences, with approximately 5% appearing a single time and 2% to 2.5% taken by the ten largest. Sequencing used CD4+ T cells from blood. The receptors originated from a woman aged 50 to 60 in good health.

This clonotype came up many times. The chain employs TRBV5-1 and TRBJ1-6, with 8 bases lining up with TRBD1. The CDR3 runs to 14 residues. Looked up from germline, CDR1 is SGHRS and CDR2 is YFSETQ. V lost 4 bases and J lost 8; bases outside the gene matches: 5. The CDR3 coding sequence is TGCGCCAGCAGCATGGGACAGGAGTATTCACCCCTCCACTTT. Its protein product is CASSMGQEYSPLHF.

This clonotype was detected ten times or more. This rearrangement joins TRBV20-1 to TRBJ1-5, with 7 nucleotides matching TRBD1. This CDR3 is 17 amino acids long. Trimming at V came to 3 bases and at J to 0 bases, leaving 11 bases not matched to a gene. Germline V gives CDR1 DFQATT, CDR2 SNEGSKA (reference sequence). Here the CDR3 reads CSASTGATRYSNQPQHF. Written as DNA, the CDR3 is TGCAGTGCTAGTACAGGGGCGACGCGCTATAGCAATCAGCCCCAGCATTTT.

In its sample, this clonotype was seen many times. The rearrangement uses TRBV5-1 and TRBJ2-7, with D perhaps TRBD1 or TRBD2 (5 bases each). The V gene lost 2 bases and the J gene lost 2 bases, with 11 bases spanning the gap. Germline V gene lookup returns CDR1 SGHRS and CDR2 YFSETQ. The CDR3 consists of 14 residues. CDR3 nucleotide sequence: TGCGCCAGCAGCTTAGGGACCGCTACCTACGAGCAGTACTTC. Amino acid sequence: CASSLGTATYEQYF.

There are many counts of this clonotype. The chain uses TRBV7-8 and TRBJ2-3; TRBD1 might be the D (5 bases). The CDR3 is made up of 12 amino acids. V lost 5 bases and J 7 bases, leaving 10 bases between the germline ends. CDR1 SGHVS and CDR2 FQNEAQ come from the germline V gene. Written as DNA, the CDR3 is TGTGCCAGCAGCCCAGGGAAGAATACGCAGTATTTT. Translated, it gives CASSPGKNTQYF.

This clonotype was counted at least ten times. The J gene is TRBJ2-7, the V gene TRBV6-5; 8 nucleotides align to TRBD2. Germline V gives CDR1 MNHEY, CDR2 SVGAGI. J lost 3 bases, V lost 5 bases, and 6 bases had no gene match. The CDR3 is 14 residues long. The CDR3 coding sequence is TGTGCCAGCAGTAAAGGACTAGCCCGCTACGAGCAGTACTTC. It is translated as CASSKGLARYEQYF.

This clonotype appeared many times. The CDR3 sequence: CASSFMGGTRVEGYTF. The CDR3 DNA follows: TGTGCCAGCAGCTTTATGGGGGGGACCAGGGTCGAGGGCTACACCTTC. The chain is built from TRBV7-8 and TRBJ1-2, with D tentatively TRBD1 (5 bases). Trimming removed 3 bases from V and 8 bases from J, with 22 bases in between. The germline V gene has CDR1 SGHVS and CDR2 FQNEAQ. CDR3 length equals 16 residues. Variable domain in full (rest from reference TRBV7-8 and TRBJ1-2): GAGVSQSPRYKVAKRGQDVALRCDPISGHVSLFWYQQALGQGPEFLTYFQNEAQLDKSGLPSDRFFAERPEGSVSTLKIQRTQQEDSAVYLCASSFMGGTRVEGYTFGSGTRLTVV.

This clonotype has ten or more counts. The J gene is TRBJ2-7, the V gene TRBV20-1; 7 bases fit TRBD2. This CDR3 has 16 residues. Trimming removed 1 base from V and 3 bases from J; junction bases left unmatched: 12. Germline V gene data show CDR1 as DFQATT and CDR2 as SNEGSKA (reference sequence). CDR3 DNA: TGCAGTGCTAGAGCCCCCCCAACTAGCGCTGTCTACGAGCAGTACTTC. Protein product: CSARAPPTSAVYEQYF.

The rearrangement uses TRBV10-2 and TRBJ2-1; 14 bases are a match to TRBD2. The germline V gene has CDR1 WSHSY and CDR2 SAAADI. The CDR3 length is 17 residues. V dropped 7 bases and J dropped 7; count of bases not matched to a gene: 12. CDR3 DNA sequence: TGCGCCAGCACCATGACTAGCGGGGGGGCCTCTCGGAATGAGCAGTTCTTC. Protein sequence: CASTMTSGGASRNEQFF.

This clonotype showed up just a few times. The V and J genes are TRBV7-3 and TRBJ2-2; D is ambiguous. The CDR3 runs 12 residues. Trimming shortened V by 1 base and J by 4 bases, and 1 base separated the two germline ends. Germline CDR1 reads SGHTA; CDR2 reads FQGTGA. CDR3 residues: CASSLSTGELFF. Here the CDR3 DNA reads TGTGCCAGCAGCTTAAGCACCGGGGAGCTGTTTTTT.

This clonotype was counted a few times. As DNA, the CDR3 is TGCAGCGGCTCCGGGACAGGGTTGCACGAGCAGTACTTC. This translates into CSGSGTGLHEQYF. This chain joins TRBV29-1 and TRBJ2-7; the match to TRBD1 covers 9 bases. Looked up from germline, CDR1 is SQVTM and CDR2 is ANQGSEA. Trimming at V came to 7 bases and at J to 5 bases, leaving 9 bases not matched to a gene. The CDR3 loop spans 13 amino acids.

This clonotype was picked up many times. The gene calls are TRBV5-1 and TRBJ2-7; 9 positions match TRBD1. The germline CDR1 and CDR2 sequences are SGHRS and YFSETQ. Trimming at V came to 2 bases and at J to 1 base, leaving 4 bases not matched to a gene. This CDR3 comprises 15 residues. The chain's CDR3 is CASSLQGAFSYEQYF. The DNA of the CDR3 is TGCGCCAGCAGCTTACAGGGGGCCTTTTCCTACGAGCAGTACTTC.

There are many counts of this clonotype. This chain joins TRBV5-1 and TRBJ1-2; D is undetermined. Germline CDR1 and CDR2: SGHRS and YFSETQ. CDR3 size: 14 residues. Trimming removed 4 bases at V and 0 bases at J, with 10 bases between. The chain's CDR3 is CASSRVGANYGYTF. Here the CDR3 DNA reads TGCGCCAGCAGCCGGGTGGGAGCTAACTATGGCTACACCTTC.

This clonotype showed up many times. The rearrangement uses TRBV5-1 and TRBJ2-2; D gene unclear. V shed 4 bases and J shed 1 base, with 14 bases lying between them. The CDR3 covers 16 residues. The germline gives CDR1 SGHRS, CDR2 YFSETQ. The CDR3 sequence: CASSRSIPQNTGELFF. Here the CDR3 DNA reads TGCGCCAGCAGCCGCAGCATACCACAGAACACCGGGGAGCTGTTTTTT.

This clonotype was recorded many times. This chain uses TRBV5-6 with TRBJ2-1; 8 bases line up with TRBD2. V gave up 6 bases and J gave up 7 bases; unmatched junction bases: 9. Germline values: CDR1 SGHDT, CDR2 YYEEEE. The CDR3 consists of 14 residues. The CDR3 coding sequence is TGTGCCAGCACCGAAGCGGGAGTCCCAAATGAGCAGTTCTTC. As protein: CASTEAGVPNEQFF.

This clonotype was counted many times. The V call is TRBV6-2 or TRBV6-3, the J call TRBJ1-1; 8 nucleotides align to TRBD1. From germline, CDR1 is MNHEY and CDR2 SVGEGT. The trim removed 6 bases at V and 5 bases at J, leaving 11 bases unmatched. The CDR3 covers 15 residues. CDR3 sequence reads: CASRPSGQGRTEAFF. CDR3 coding DNA: TGTGCCAGCAGACCCAGTGGACAGGGCAGGACTGAAGCTTTCTTT.

This clonotype was seen repeatedly, ten times or more. This chain uses TRBV7-2 with TRBJ2-3, with D perhaps TRBD1 or TRBD2 (5 bases each). Germline values: CDR1 SGHTA, CDR2 FQGNSA. Trimming stripped 5 bases from V and 8 bases from J, with 14 bases between. The CDR3 runs to 13 residues. CDR3 protein: CASSPLGTGTQYF. In nucleotides, the CDR3 is TGTGCCAGCAGCCCGTTGGGGACGGGTACGCAGTATTTT.

The chain joins TRBV6-6 to TRBJ1-2, with D maybe TRBD1 (5 bases). The germline V gene has CDR1 MNHNY and CDR2 SVGAGI (reference sequence). The length of the CDR3 is 13 residues. The germline V and J ends were trimmed by 4 bases and 5 bases, with 11 bases remaining between them. Written as DNA, the CDR3 is TGTGCCAGCAGTTTGGAGGGGTTATATGGCTACACCTTC. Amino acids: CASSLEGLYGYTF.

This clonotype has a count of ten or more. The chain is built from TRBV9 and TRBJ2-7, with 9 bases identical to TRBD1. J was trimmed by 4 bases and V by 5 bases; bases with no gene match: 10. Germline V gives CDR1 SGDLS, CDR2 YYNGEE. The CDR3 extends over 15 amino acids. CDR3 nucleotide sequence: TGTGCCAGCAGAAACTCCGGGACAGGGTTGTACGAGCAGTACTTC. As protein: CASRNSGTGLYEQYF.

This clonotype was seen repeatedly, ten times or more. This sequence joins TRBV28 and TRBJ2-1; 9 positions match TRBD2. CDR1 is MDHEN, CDR2 SYDVKM, per germline. CDR3 size: 14 residues. Unmatched junction bases numbered 10, after V lost 10 bases and J lost 6 bases. The CDR3 nucleotides read TGTGCCACCCTCAGGGGTAGCGGGAGCAATGAGCAGTTCTTC. This codes for CATLRGSGSNEQFF.